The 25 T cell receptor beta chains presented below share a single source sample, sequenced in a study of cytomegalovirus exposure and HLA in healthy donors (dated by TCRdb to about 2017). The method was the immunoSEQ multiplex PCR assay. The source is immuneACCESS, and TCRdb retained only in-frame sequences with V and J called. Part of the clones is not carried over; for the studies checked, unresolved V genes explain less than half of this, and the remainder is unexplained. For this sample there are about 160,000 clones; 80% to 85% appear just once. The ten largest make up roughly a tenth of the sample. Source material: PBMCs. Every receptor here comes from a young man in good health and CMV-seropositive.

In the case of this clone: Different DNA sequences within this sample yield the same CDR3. The CDR3 spells CASSLARGAGDPGGYTF. In DNA form, the CDR3 reads TGCGCCAGCAGCTTGGCCCGGGGAGCGGGGGATCCTGGGGGCTACACCTTC. The rearrangement links TRBV5-1 to TRBJ1-2, with D maybe TRBD1 (5 bases). Germline V CDR1 and CDR2: SGHRS, YFSETQ. V was pared by 0 bases and J by 8 bases, with 23 bases between. CDR3 size: 17 residues.

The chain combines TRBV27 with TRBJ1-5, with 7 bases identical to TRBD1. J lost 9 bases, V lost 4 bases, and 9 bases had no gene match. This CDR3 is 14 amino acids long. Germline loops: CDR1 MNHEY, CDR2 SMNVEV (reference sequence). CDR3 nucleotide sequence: TGTGCCAGCAGTTCTAGCAGGGGGAACGCGCCCCAGCATTTT. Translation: CASSSSRGNAPQHF.

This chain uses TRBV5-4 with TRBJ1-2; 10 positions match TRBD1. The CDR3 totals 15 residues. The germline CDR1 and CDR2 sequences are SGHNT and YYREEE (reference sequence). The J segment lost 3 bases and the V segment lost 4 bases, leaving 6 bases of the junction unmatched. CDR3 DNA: TGTGCCAGCAGCCTAAGGACAGGGGGAGACTATGGCTACACCTTC. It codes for CASSLRTGGDYGYTF.

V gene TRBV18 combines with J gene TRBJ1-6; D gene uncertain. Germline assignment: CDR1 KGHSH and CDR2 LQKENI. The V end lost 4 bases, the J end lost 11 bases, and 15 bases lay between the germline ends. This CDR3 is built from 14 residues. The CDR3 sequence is CASSLHLERPPLHF. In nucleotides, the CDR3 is TGTGCCAGCTCACTTCACCTGGAGCGGCCACCCCTCCACTTT.

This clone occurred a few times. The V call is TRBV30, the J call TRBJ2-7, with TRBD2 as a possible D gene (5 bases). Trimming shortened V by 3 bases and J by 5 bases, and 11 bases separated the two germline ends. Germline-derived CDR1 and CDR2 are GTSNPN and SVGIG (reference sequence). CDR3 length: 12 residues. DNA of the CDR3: TGTGCCTGGAGCCCGGGGTGGGACGAGCAGTACTTC. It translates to CAWSPGWDEQYF.

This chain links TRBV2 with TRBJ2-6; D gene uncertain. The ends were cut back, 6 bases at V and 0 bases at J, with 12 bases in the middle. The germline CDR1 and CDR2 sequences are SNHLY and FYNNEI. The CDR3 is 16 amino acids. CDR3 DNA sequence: TGTGCCAGCAGCAATCCCTCAGGCTCTGGGGCCAACGTCCTGACTTTC. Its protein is CASSNPSGSGANVLTF.

The CDR3 DNA is TGTGCCAGCAGTATGTTGGGACAGGGGGCATTAGAGACCCAGTACTTC. Protein: CASSMLGQGALETQYF. V is TRBV28 and J is TRBJ2-5; 12 nucleotides agree with TRBD1. Germline V CDR1 and CDR2: MDHEN, SYDVKM. This CDR3 is built from 16 residues. The ends lost 5 bases at V and 4 bases at J; junction bases unmatched: 8.

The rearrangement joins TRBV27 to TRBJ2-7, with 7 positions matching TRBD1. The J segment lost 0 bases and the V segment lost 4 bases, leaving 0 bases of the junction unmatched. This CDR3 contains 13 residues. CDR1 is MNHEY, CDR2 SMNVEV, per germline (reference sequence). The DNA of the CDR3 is TGTGCCAGCAGTTGGACAGGCTCCTACGAGCAGTACTTC. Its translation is CASSWTGSYEQYF.

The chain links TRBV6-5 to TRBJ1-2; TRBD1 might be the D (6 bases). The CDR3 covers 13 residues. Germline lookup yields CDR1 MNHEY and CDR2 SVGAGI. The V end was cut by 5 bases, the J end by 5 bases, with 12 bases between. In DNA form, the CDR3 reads TGTGCCAGCAGTACGGGCCAGGGGTATGGCTACACCTTC. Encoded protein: CASSTGQGYGYTF.

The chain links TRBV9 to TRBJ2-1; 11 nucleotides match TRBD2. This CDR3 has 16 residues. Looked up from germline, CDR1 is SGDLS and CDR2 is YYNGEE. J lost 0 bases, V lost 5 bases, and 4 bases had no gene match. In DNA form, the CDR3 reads TGTGCCAGCAGTCCTACTAGCGGGAGCTCCTACAATGAGCAGTTCTTC. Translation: CASSPTSGSSYNEQFF.

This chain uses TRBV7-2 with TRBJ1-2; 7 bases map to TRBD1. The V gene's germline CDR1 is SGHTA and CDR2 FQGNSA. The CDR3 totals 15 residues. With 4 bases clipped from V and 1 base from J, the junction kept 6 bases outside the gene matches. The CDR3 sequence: CASSSDRAYNYGYTF. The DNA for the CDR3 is TGTGCCAGCAGCTCCGACAGGGCCTATAACTATGGCTACACCTTC.

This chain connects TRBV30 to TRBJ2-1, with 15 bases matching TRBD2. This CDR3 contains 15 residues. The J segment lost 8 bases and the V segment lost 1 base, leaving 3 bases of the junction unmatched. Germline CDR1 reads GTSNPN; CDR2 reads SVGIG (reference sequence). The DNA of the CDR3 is TGTGCCTGGAGTGGGACTAGCGGGAGGGCGTATGAGCAGTTCTTC. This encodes CAWSGTSGRAYEQFF.

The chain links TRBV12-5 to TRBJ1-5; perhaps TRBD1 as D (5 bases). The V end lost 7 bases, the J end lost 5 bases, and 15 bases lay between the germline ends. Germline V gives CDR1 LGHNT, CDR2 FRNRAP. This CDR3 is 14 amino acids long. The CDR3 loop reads CASATGDSDQPQHF. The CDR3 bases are TGTGCTAGTGCCACCGGGGACTCGGATCAGCCCCAGCATTTT.

CDR3 bases: TGCGCCAGCAGCCCTCCCCTAGCTCCGAACACCGGGGAGCTGTTTTTT. Translated, it gives CASSPPLAPNTGELFF. This chain links TRBV5-1 with TRBJ2-2, with D maybe TRBD2 (5 bases). V lost 4 bases and J lost 0, with 13 bases in between. The CDR3 consists of 16 residues. CDR1 and CDR2 (germline): SGHRS, YFSETQ.

As DNA, the CDR3 is TGTGCCAGCACGCCGAGACAGGGTGCGAATCAGCCCCAGCATTTT. It is translated as CASTPRQGANQPQHF. The chain links TRBV6-6 to TRBJ1-5; TRBD1 agrees at 7 bases. With V trimmed by 7 bases and J by 4 bases, 10 bases remained unmatched. CDR3 length: 15 amino acids. Germline V CDR1 and CDR2: MNHNY, SVGAGI (reference sequence).

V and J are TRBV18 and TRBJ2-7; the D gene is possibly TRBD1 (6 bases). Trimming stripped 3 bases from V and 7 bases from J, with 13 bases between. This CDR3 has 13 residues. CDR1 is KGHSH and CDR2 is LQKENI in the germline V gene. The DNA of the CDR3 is TGTGCCAGCTCACCCGGGACACCAGGGGAGCAGTACTTC. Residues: CASSPGTPGEQYF.

CDR3 sequence: CASGGVSGRQAEQYF. Written as DNA, the CDR3 is TGTGCCAGCGGGGGGGTTAGCGGGAGACAGGCCGAGCAGTACTTC. This rearrangement joins TRBV5-4 to TRBJ2-7; TRBD2 matches 9 bases. This CDR3 spans 15 amino acids. Trimming at V came to 7 bases and at J to 6 bases, leaving 14 bases not matched to a gene. Germline CDR1 reads SGHNT; CDR2 reads YYREEE (reference sequence).

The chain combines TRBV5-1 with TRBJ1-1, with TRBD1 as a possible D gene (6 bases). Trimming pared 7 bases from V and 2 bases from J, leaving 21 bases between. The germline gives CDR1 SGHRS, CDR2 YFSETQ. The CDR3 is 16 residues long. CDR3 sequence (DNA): TGCGCCAGCCAGCTTATGACTGGACAGCTCAACACTGAAGCTTTCTTT. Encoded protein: CASQLMTGQLNTEAFF.

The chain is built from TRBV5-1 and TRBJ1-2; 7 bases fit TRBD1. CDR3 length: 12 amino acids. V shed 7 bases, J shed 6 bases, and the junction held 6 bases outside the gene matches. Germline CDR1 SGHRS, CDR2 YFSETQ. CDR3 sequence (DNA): TGCGCCAGCCCGGGACAGTTGAATGGCTACACCTTC. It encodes CASPGQLNGYTF.

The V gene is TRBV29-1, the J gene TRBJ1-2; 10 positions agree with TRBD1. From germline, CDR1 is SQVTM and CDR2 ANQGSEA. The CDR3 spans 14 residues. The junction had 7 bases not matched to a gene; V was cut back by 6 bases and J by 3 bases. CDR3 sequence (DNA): TGCAGCGTGGGACAGGGGTTCGAAGACTATGGCTACACCTTC. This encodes CSVGQGFEDYGYTF.

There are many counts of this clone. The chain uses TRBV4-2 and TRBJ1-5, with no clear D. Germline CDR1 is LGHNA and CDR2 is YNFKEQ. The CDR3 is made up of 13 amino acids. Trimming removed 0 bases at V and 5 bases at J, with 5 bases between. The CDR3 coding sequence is TGTGCCAGCAGCCAAGACTCGGATCAGCCCCAGCATTTT. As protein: CASSQDSDQPQHF.

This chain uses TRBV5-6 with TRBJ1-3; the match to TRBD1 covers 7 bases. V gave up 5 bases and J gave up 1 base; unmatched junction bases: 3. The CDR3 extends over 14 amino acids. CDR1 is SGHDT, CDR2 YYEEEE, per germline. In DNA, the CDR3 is TGTGCCAGCAGTGCAGGGGGGTCTGGAAACACCATATATTTT. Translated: CASSAGGSGNTIYF.

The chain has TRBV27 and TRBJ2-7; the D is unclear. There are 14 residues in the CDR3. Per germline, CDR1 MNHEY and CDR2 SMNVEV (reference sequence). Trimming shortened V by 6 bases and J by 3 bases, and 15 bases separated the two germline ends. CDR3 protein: CASRPSGARYEQYF. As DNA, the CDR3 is TGTGCCAGCAGGCCCTCTGGAGCCCGCTACGAGCAGTACTTC.

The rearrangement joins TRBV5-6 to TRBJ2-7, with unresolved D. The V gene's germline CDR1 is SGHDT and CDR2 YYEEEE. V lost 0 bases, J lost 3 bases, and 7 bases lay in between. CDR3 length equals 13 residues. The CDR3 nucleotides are TGTGCCAGCAGCTTGGCCGCAGGCTACGAGCAGTACTTC. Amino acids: CASSLAAGYEQYF.

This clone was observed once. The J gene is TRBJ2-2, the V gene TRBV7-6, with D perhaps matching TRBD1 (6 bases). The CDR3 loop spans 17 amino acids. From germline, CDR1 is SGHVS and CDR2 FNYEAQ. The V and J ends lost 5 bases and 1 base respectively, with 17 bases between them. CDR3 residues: CASSPTDRSGNTGELFF. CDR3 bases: TGTGCCAGCAGCCCGACTGACAGGTCGGGGAACACCGGGGAGCTGTTTTTT.